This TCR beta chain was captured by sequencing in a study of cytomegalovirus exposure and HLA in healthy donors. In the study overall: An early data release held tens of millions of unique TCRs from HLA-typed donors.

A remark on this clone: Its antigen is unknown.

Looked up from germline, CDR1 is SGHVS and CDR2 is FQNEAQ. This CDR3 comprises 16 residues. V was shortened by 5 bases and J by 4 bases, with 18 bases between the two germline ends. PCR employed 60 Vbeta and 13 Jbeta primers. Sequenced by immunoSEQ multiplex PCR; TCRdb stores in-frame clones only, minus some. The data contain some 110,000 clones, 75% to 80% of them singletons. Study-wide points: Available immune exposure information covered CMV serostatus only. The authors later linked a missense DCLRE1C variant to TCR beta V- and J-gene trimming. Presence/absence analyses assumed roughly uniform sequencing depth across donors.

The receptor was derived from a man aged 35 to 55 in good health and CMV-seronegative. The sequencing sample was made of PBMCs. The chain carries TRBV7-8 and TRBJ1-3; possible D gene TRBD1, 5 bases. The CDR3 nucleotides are TGTGCCAGCAGCCGCACCTTGGGGCGAGACGGAAACACCATATATTTT. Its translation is CASSRTLGRDGNTIYF.